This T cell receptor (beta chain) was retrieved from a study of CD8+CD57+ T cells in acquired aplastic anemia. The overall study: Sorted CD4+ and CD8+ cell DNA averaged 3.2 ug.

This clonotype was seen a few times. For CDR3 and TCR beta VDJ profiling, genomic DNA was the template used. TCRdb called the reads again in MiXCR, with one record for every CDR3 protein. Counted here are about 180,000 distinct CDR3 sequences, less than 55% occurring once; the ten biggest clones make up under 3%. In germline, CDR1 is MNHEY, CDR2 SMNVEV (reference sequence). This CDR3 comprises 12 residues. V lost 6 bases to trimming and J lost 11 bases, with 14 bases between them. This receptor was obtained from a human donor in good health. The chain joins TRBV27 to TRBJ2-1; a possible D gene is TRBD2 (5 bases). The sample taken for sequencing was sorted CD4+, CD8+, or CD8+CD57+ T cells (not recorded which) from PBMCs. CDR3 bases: TGTGCCAGCAGCTCCATCCGGGGAAAGCAGTTCTTC. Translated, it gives CASSSIRGKQFF.